These T cell receptor beta chains were read from a single sample in a study of CD8 T cells in Susac syndrome. TCRdb processed the immunoSEQ multiplex PCR reads anew with MiXCR; each CDR3 protein has one entry. The sample yields 150,000 to 200,000 distinct CDR3 sequences, roughly 94% seen once. Specimen: CD4+ T cells from PBMCs. These receptors all stem from a human donor with multiple sclerosis. CDR3s include the opening cysteine and the closing phenylalanine or tryptophan. D genes are given only for firm matches. Not all rows give a size; the values are once, few, many and, for expanded clones, a class.

v_gene: TRBV30; d_gene: .; abundance: .; j_gene: TRBJ2-3; CDR3aa: CAWSWKGITDTQYF; CDR3nt: TGTGCCTGGAGTTGGAAGGGGATAACAGATACGCAGTATTTT
v_gene: TRBV6-2/TRBV6-3; d_gene: .; abundance: once; j_gene: TRBJ1-5; CDR3aa: CASSPGARPQHF; CDR3nt: TGTGCCAGCAGCCCAGGGGCTCGGCCCCAGCATTTT
v_gene: TRBV20-1; d_gene: .; abundance: .; j_gene: TRBJ2-1; CDR3aa: CSARGKQLYNEQFF; CDR3nt: TGCAGTGCTAGAGGTAAACAACTCTACAATGAGCAGTTCTTC
v_gene: TRBV27; d_gene: .; abundance: .; j_gene: TRBJ2-2; CDR3aa: CASSPTGSTTGELFF; CDR3nt: TGTGCCAGCAGTCCGACAGGTTCTACCACTGGGGAGCTGTTTTTT
v_gene: TRBV5-1; d_gene: .; abundance: .; j_gene: TRBJ2-7; CDR3aa: CASSFGSGYEQYF; CDR3nt: TGCGCCAGCAGCTTCGGTAGTGGCTACGAGCAGTACTTC
v_gene: TRBV18; d_gene: TRBD1; abundance: .; j_gene: TRBJ1-5; CDR3aa: CASSGQGINQPQHF; CDR3nt: TGTGCCAGCTCGGGACAGGGAATCAATCAGCCCCAGCATTTT
v_gene: TRBV9; d_gene: .; abundance: .; j_gene: TRBJ1-1; CDR3aa: CASSTQTGNTEAFF; CDR3nt: TGTGCCAGCAGCACCCAGACAGGGAACACTGAAGCTTTCTTT
v_gene: TRBV7-9; d_gene: .; abundance: .; j_gene: TRBJ1-1; CDR3aa: CASSRWGTEAFF; CDR3nt: TGTGCCAGCAGCCGGTGGGGCACTGAAGCTTTCTTT
v_gene: TRBV2; d_gene: TRBD1; abundance: .; j_gene: TRBJ2-2; CDR3aa: CASRGQGPFTGELFF; CDR3nt: TGTGCCAGCAGAGGACAGGGGCCCTTCACCGGGGAGCTGTTTTTT
v_gene: TRBV6-5; d_gene: TRBD1; abundance: once; j_gene: TRBJ1-1; CDR3aa: CASSYSYRGTEAFF; CDR3nt: TGTGCCAGCAGTTACTCGTACAGGGGAACTGAAGCTTTCTTT
v_gene: TRBV20-1; d_gene: TRBD1; abundance: .; j_gene: TRBJ1-1; CDR3aa: CSAEEQGIRTEAFF; CDR3nt: TGCAGTGCTGAGGAACAGGGGATCCGCACTGAAGCTTTCTTT
v_gene: TRBV6-5; d_gene: TRBD1; abundance: .; j_gene: TRBJ1-4; CDR3aa: CASRRQGLNEKLFF; CDR3nt: TGTGCCAGCAGAAGACAGGGCCTTAATGAAAAACTGTTTTTT
v_gene: TRBV30; d_gene: .; abundance: .; j_gene: TRBJ1-4; CDR3aa: CAWSPGAVIEKLFF; CDR3nt: TGTGCCTGGAGCCCAGGGGCGGTGATTGAAAAACTGTTTTTT
v_gene: TRBV12-3/TRBV12-4; d_gene: TRBD2; abundance: .; j_gene: TRBJ2-5; CDR3aa: CATSRGLAVQGTQYF; CDR3nt: TGTGCCACCTCCCGAGGACTAGCGGTCCAGGGGACCCAGTACTTC
v_gene: TRBV19; d_gene: .; abundance: .; j_gene: TRBJ1-2; CDR3aa: CASGPGGASYGYTF; CDR3nt: TGTGCCAGTGGTCCCGGGGGCGCCTCATATGGCTACACCTTC
v_gene: TRBV29-1; d_gene: .; abundance: once; j_gene: TRBJ2-7; CDR3aa: CSVEGTHTTGYEQYF; CDR3nt: TGCAGCGTTGAGGGGACCCACACTACTGGTTACGAGCAGTACTTC
v_gene: TRBV6-1; d_gene: TRBD2; abundance: .; j_gene: TRBJ2-3; CDR3aa: CASSPGLAGVPDTQYF; CDR3nt: TGTGCCAGCAGCCCCGGACTAGCGGGAGTCCCAGATACGCAGTATTTT
v_gene: TRBV24-1; d_gene: .; abundance: .; j_gene: TRBJ2-3; CDR3aa: CATSDPGGPRTDTQYF; CDR3nt: TGTGCCACCAGTGATCCAGGAGGACCCCGCACAGATACGCAGTATTTT
v_gene: TRBV19; d_gene: .; abundance: .; j_gene: TRBJ1-4; CDR3aa: CASSLPTGSLEKLFF; CDR3nt: TGTGCCAGTAGTCTCCCCACCGGATCTTTGGAAAAACTGTTTTTT
v_gene: TRBV28; d_gene: .; abundance: .; j_gene: TRBJ1-2; CDR3aa: CASSPLYYGYTF; CDR3nt: TGTGCCAGCAGTCCACTTTACTATGGCTACACCTTC
v_gene: TRBV3-1; d_gene: TRBD1; abundance: .; j_gene: TRBJ2-2; CDR3aa: CASNIPGQGTGELFF; CDR3nt: TGTGCCAGCAACATACCGGGACAGGGGACCGGGGAGCTGTTTTTT
v_gene: TRBV29-1; d_gene: TRBD2; abundance: .; j_gene: TRBJ2-1; CDR3aa: CSVAMEAGSSYNEQFF; CDR3nt: TGCAGCGTTGCGATGGAAGCGGGATCTTCCTACAATGAGCAGTTCTTC
v_gene: TRBV9; d_gene: TRBD1; abundance: .; j_gene: TRBJ1-2; CDR3aa: CASSVDGTGAYGYTF; CDR3nt: TGTGCCAGCAGCGTAGATGGAACAGGGGCCTATGGCTACACCTTC
v_gene: TRBV3-1; d_gene: TRBD1; abundance: .; j_gene: TRBJ1-2; CDR3aa: CASSLQGAGYGYTF; CDR3nt: TGTGCCAGCAGCCTACAGGGGGCGGGCTATGGCTACACCTTC
v_gene: TRBV28; d_gene: TRBD1; abundance: .; j_gene: TRBJ2-5; CDR3aa: CASRKPGQGWETQYF; CDR3nt: TGTGCCAGCAGAAAACCGGGACAGGGTTGGGAGACCCAGTACTTC
v_gene: TRBV5-1; d_gene: TRBD1; abundance: .; j_gene: TRBJ2-5; CDR3aa: CASSPGQGTETQYF; CDR3nt: TGCGCCAGCAGCCCGGGACAGGGAACCGAGACCCAGTACTTC
v_gene: TRBV7-8; d_gene: .; abundance: once; j_gene: TRBJ1-5; CDR3aa: CASSLVPSPVGYQPQHF; CDR3nt: TGTGCCAGCAGCTTAGTCCCTTCCCCTGTGGGGTACCAGCCCCAGCATTTT
v_gene: TRBV12-3/TRBV12-4; d_gene: .; abundance: .; j_gene: TRBJ2-4; CDR3aa: CASSPQNIQYF; CDR3nt: TGTGCCAGCAGTCCTCAAAACATTCAGTACTTC
v_gene: TRBV30; d_gene: .; abundance: .; j_gene: TRBJ2-1; CDR3aa: CAWFRGANEQFF; CDR3nt: TGTGCCTGGTTTAGGGGGGCAAATGAGCAGTTCTTC
v_gene: TRBV7-3; d_gene: .; abundance: .; j_gene: TRBJ2-6; CDR3aa: CASSPLRGSGANVLTF; CDR3nt: TGTGCCAGCAGCCCATTAAGGGGTTCCGGGGCCAACGTCCTGACTTTC
v_gene: TRBV29-1; d_gene: .; abundance: .; j_gene: TRBJ1-2; CDR3aa: CSVGQDLGYGYTF; CDR3nt: TGCAGCGTTGGACAGGACCTAGGCTATGGCTACACCTTC
v_gene: TRBV29-1; d_gene: .; abundance: .; j_gene: TRBJ1-1; CDR3aa: CSVGLDTEAFF; CDR3nt: TGCAGCGTTGGACTGGACACTGAAGCTTTCTTT
v_gene: TRBV5-1; d_gene: .; abundance: .; j_gene: TRBJ2-5; CDR3aa: CASGIMDSQETQYF; CDR3nt: TGCGCCAGCGGAATAATGGACAGCCAAGAGACCCAGTACTTC
v_gene: TRBV6-4; d_gene: TRBD2; abundance: .; j_gene: TRBJ2-1; CDR3aa: CASAIRASGSDEQFF; CDR3nt: TGTGCCAGTGCTATTCGGGCTAGCGGGAGCGATGAGCAGTTCTTC
v_gene: TRBV6-4; d_gene: .; abundance: .; j_gene: TRBJ1-4; CDR3aa: CASSVTGAIGEKLFF; CDR3nt: TGTGCCAGCAGTGTGACCGGGGCGATTGGTGAAAAACTGTTTTTT
v_gene: TRBV20-1; d_gene: .; abundance: .; j_gene: TRBJ1-1; CDR3aa: CSAIQTPNTEAFF; CDR3nt: TGCAGTGCTATTCAGACTCCGAACACTGAAGCTTTCTTT
v_gene: TRBV2; d_gene: .; abundance: .; j_gene: TRBJ1-5; CDR3aa: CASRGNQPQHF; CDR3nt: TGTGCCAGCAGAGGAAATCAGCCCCAGCATTTT
v_gene: TRBV18; d_gene: .; abundance: once; j_gene: TRBJ1-1; CDR3aa: CASSPGANTEAFF; CDR3nt: TGTGCCAGCTCACCAGGGGCGAACACTGAAGCTTTCTTT
v_gene: TRBV7-3; d_gene: .; abundance: .; j_gene: TRBJ1-1; CDR3aa: CASSPSLGGRSNTEAFF; CDR3nt: TGTGCCAGCAGCCCATCCCTGGGGGGACGGTCGAACACTGAAGCTTTCTTT